This T cell receptor (beta chain) was identified during a study of beta chain features in type 1 diabetes. Investigators reverse transcribed all isolated RNA, so they sequenced expressed TCRB transcripts. Libraries were prepared by immunoSEQ multiplex PCR; TCRdb keeps only in-frame clonotypes and omits some of them. This sample carries a few hundred thousand clones, roughly 12% of them seen once, and the ten largest clones take 0.017%. This clone was observed a handful of times. One end of the junction fails to match germline, which may point to a read error. CDR3 size: 16 residues. Germline V CDR1 and CDR2: SSHAT, FNYEAQ (reference sequence).

The specimen sequenced was naive CD4+ T cells from blood. This receptor was obtained from a man younger than 35 in good health. J is TRBJ2-3 and V is TRBV7-7; perhaps TRBD1 as D (7 bases). The CDR3 DNA reads TGTGCTAGCAGCGCGGGGACCGGGACAGGCACAGATACGCAGTATTTT. This gives the protein CASSAGTGTGTDTQYF.